These 3 T cell receptor beta chains came from one sample sequenced in a study of blood T cell repertoires in COVID-19. Here immunoSEQ multiplex PCR was the method, and the copy in TCRdb shows in-frame clones only, minus some. The repertoire holds 300,000 or so clones, more than 70% seen once, with 1.5% to 2% in the top ten. The sequenced sample consisted of peripheral blood. Receptor source: a woman aged 45-65 years with acute or convalescent COVID-19.

The CDR3 sequence: CASSQDRRQGQYF. CDR3 in DNA: TGCGCCAGCAGCCAAGATCGTCGGCAGGGGCAGTACTTC. This chain joins TRBV4-3 and TRBJ2-7, with a tentative D call TRBD1 (5 bases). CDR1 LGHNA and CDR2 YSLEER come from the germline V gene. CDR3 length equals 13 residues. Trimming shortened V by 0 bases and J by 9 bases, and 12 bases separated the two germline ends.

The V gene is TRBV4-1, the J gene TRBJ1-5, with a tentative D call TRBD1 (6 bases). V shed 4 bases and J shed 0 bases, with 7 bases lying between them. In germline, CDR1 is MGHRA, CDR2 YSYEKL. The CDR3 has 14 amino acids. CDR3 loop: CASSPRGSNQPQHF. The CDR3 DNA is TGCGCCAGCAGCCCCAGGGGTAGCAATCAGCCCCAGCATTTT.

V gene TRBV20-1 combines with J gene TRBJ2-7, with 7 bases that match TRBD1. This CDR3 region has 15 residues. Germline V gene sequence: CDR1 DFQATT, CDR2 SNEGSKA (reference sequence). V was pared by 3 bases and J by 12 bases, with 20 bases of the junction left unmatched. In DNA, the CDR3 is TGCAGTGCTAGTTACCCCGGGACAGCCGGAGCTATGCGGTACTTC. This encodes CSASYPGTAGAMRYF.